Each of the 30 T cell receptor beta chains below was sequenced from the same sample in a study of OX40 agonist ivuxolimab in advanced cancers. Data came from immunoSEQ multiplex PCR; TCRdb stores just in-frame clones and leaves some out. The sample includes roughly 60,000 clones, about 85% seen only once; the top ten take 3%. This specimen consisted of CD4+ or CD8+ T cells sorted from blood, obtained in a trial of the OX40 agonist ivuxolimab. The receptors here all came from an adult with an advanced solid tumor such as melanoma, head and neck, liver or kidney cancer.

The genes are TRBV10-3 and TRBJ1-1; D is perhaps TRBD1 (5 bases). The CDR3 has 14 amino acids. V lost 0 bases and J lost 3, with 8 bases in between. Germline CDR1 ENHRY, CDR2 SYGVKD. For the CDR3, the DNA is TGTGCCATCAGTGAGTCCACAGGTGACACTGAAGCTTTCTTT. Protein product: CAISESTGDTEAFF.

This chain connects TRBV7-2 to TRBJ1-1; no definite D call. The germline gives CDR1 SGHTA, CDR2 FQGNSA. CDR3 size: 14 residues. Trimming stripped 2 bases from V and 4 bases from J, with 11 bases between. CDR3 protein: CASSLNVIRTEAFF. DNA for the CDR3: TGTGCCAGCAGCTTAAACGTAATCCGCACTGAAGCTTTCTTT.

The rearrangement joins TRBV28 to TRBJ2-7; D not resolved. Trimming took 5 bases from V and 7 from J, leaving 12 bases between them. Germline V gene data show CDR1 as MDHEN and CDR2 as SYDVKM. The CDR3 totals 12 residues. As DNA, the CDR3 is TGTGCCAGCAGTGAGATTCGCAGGGAGCAGTACTTC. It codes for CASSEIRREQYF.

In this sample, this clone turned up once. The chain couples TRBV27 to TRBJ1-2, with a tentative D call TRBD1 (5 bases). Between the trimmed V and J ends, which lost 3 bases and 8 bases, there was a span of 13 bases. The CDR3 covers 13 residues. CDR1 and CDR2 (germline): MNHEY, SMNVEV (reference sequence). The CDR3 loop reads CASSFRDHRGYTF. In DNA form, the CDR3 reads TGTGCCAGCAGTTTTCGGGACCACCGGGGCTACACCTTC.

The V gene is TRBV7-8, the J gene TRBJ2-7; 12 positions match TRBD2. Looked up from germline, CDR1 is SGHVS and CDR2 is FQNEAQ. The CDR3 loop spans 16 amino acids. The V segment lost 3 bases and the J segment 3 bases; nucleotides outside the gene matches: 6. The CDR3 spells CASSLGTSGLYYEQYF. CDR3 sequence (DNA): TGTGCCAGCAGCTTGGGGACTAGCGGGCTATACTACGAGCAGTACTTC. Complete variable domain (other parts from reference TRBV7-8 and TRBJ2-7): GAGVSQSPRYKVAKRGQDVALRCDPISGHVSLFWYQQALGQGPEFLTYFQNEAQLDKSGLPSDRFFAERPEGSVSTLKIQRTQQEDSAVYLCASSLGTSGLYYEQYFGPGTRLTVT.

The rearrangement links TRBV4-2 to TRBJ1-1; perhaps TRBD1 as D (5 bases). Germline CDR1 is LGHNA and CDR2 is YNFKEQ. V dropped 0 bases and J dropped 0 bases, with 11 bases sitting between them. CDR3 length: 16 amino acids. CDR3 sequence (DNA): TGTGCCAGCAGCCAAGAAGGGGTGGGTCTGAACACTGAAGCTTTCTTT. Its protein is CASSQEGVGLNTEAFF.

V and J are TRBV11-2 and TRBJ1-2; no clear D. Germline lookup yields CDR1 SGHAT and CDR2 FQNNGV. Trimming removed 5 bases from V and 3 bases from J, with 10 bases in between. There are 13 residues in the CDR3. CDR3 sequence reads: CASSSLGDYGYTF. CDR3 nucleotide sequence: TGTGCCAGCAGCAGCCTCGGGGACTATGGCTACACCTTC.

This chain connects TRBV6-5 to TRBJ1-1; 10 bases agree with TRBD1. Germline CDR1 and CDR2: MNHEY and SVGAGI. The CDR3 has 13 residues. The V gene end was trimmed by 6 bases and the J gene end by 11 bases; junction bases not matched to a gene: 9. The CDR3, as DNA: TGTGCCAGCAGCCGAGACAGGGGGCTTTGGGCTTTCTTT. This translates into CASSRDRGLWAFF.

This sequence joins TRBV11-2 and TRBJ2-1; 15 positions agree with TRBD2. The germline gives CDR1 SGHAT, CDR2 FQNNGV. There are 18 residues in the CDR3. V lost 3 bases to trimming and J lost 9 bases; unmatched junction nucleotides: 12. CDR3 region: CASSFGTSGRRLGGEQFF. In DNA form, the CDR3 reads TGTGCCAGCAGCTTCGGGACTAGCGGGAGGCGCCTGGGAGGTGAGCAGTTCTTC.

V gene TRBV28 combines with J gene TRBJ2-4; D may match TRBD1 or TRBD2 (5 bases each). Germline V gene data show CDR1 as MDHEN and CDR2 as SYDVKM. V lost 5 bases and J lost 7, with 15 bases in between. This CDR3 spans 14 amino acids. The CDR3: CASSPGTFGNIQYF. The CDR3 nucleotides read TGTGCCAGCAGTCCCGGGACGTTCGGGAACATTCAGTACTTC.

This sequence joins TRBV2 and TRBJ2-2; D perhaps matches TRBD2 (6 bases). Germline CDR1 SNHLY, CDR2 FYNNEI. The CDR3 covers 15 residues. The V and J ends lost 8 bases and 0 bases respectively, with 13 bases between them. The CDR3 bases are TGTGCCAGCGGGACTCACCCCTCGAACACCGGGGAGCTGTTTTTT. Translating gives CASGTHPSNTGELFF.

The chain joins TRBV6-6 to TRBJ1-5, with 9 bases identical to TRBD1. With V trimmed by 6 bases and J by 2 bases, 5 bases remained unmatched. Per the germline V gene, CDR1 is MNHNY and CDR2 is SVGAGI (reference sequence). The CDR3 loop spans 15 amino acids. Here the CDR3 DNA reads TGTGCCAGCAGCGAACGGACAGGGGGCAATCAGCCCCAGCATTTT. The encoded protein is CASSERTGGNQPQHF.

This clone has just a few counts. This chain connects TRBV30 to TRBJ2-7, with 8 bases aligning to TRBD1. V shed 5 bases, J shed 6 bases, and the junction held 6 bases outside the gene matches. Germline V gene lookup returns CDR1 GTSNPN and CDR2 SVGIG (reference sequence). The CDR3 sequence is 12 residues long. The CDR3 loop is CAWGQGLREQYF. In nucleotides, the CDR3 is TGTGCCTGGGGACAGGGTTTGCGCGAGCAGTACTTC.

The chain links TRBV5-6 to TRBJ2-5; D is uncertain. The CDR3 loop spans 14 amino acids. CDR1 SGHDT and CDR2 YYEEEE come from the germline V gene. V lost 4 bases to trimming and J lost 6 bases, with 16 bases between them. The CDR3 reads CASSPQTRTQTQYF. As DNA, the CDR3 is TGTGCCAGCAGCCCCCAGACACGTACCCAGACCCAGTACTTC. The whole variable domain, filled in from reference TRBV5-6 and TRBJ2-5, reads DAGVTQSPTHLIKTRGQQVTLRCSPKSGHDTVSWYQQALGQGPQFIFQYYEEEERQRGNFPDRFSGHQFPNYSSELNVNALLLGDSALYLCASSPQTRTQTQYFGPGTRLLVL.

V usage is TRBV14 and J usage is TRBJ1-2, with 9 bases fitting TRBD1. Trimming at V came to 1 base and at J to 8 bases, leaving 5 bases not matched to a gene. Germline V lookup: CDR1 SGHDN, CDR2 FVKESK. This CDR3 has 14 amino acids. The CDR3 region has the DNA TGTGCCAGCAGCCAAGCGGACAGGGGATCCGGCTACACCTTC. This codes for CASSQADRGSGYTF.

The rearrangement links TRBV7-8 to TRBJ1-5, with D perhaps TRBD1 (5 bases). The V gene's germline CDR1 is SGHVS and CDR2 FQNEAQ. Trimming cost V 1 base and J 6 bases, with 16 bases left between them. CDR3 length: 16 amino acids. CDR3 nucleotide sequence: TGTGCCAGCAGCTTAGGTCGGGGCTATTCGGGTCAGCCCCAGCATTTT. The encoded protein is CASSLGRGYSGQPQHF.

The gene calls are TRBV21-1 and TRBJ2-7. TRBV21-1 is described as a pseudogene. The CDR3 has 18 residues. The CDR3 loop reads CASSKEGHTILPSYEQYF. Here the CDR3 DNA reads TGTGCCAGCAGCAAAGAAGGGCATACAATATTACCCTCCTACGAGCAGTACTTC.

The CDR3 here is CASSLRGLGTQYF. The CDR3 DNA follows: TGTGCCAGCAGCTTACGAGGTTTGGGGACCCAGTACTTC. This chain joins TRBV7-3 and TRBJ2-5; D gene uncertain. The CDR3 totals 13 residues. CDR1 and CDR2 (germline): SGHTA, FQGTGA. Trimming removed 2 bases from V and 7 bases from J, with 11 bases in between.

The CDR3 loop is CASSRRESGTDTQYF. The CDR3 DNA reads TGTGCCAGCAGTCGCCGGGAAAGCGGCACAGATACGCAGTATTTT. The genes are TRBV6-1 and TRBJ2-3; D is perhaps TRBD2 (5 bases). The CDR3 sequence is 15 residues long. Trimming cost V 5 bases and J 1 base, with 13 bases left between them. The germline CDR1 and CDR2 sequences are MNHNS and SASEGT.

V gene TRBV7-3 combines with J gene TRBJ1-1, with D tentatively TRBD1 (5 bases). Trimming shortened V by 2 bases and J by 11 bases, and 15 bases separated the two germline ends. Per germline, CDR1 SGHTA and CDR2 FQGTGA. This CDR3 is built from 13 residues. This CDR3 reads CASSLSGKGNAFF. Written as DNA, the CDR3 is TGTGCCAGCAGCTTATCGGGCAAGGGGAACGCTTTCTTT. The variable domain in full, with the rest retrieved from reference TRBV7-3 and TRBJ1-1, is GAGVSQTPSNKVTEKGKYVELRCDPISGHTALYWYRQSLGQGPEFLIYFQGTGAADDSGLPNDRFFAVRPEGSVSTLKIQRTERGDSAVYLCASSLSGKGNAFFGQGTRLTVV.

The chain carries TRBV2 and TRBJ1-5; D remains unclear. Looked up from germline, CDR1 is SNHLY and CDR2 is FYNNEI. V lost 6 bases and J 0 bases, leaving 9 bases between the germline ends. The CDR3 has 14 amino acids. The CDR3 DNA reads TGTGCCAGCAGAATAGGGCCTAGCAATCAGCCCCAGCATTTT. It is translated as CASRIGPSNQPQHF.

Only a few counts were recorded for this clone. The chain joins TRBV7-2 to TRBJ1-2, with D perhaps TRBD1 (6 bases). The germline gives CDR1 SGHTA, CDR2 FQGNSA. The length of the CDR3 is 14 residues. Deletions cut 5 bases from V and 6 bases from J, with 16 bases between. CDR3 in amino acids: CASSPRRDMDGYTF. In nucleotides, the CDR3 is TGTGCCAGCAGCCCGAGGCGGGACATGGATGGCTACACCTTC.

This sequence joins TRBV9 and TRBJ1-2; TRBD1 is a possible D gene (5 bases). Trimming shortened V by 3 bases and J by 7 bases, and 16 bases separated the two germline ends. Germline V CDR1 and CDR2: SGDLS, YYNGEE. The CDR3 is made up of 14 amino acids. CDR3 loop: CASSAGTDRFGYTF. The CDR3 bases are TGTGCCAGCAGCGCCGGGACGGACCGTTTTGGCTACACCTTC.

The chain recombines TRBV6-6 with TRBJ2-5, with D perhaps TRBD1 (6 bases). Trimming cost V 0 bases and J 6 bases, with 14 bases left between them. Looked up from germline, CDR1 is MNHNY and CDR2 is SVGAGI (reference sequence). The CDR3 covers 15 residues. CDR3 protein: CASSYSRGGAKTQYF. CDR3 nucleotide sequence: TGTGCCAGCAGTTACTCGAGAGGGGGTGCGAAGACCCAGTACTTC.

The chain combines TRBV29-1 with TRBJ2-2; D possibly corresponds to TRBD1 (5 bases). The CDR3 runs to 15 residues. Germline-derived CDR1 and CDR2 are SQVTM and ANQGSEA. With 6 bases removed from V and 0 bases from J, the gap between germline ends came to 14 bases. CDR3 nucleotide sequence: TGCAGCGTCCAAGGGGATGTGGCGAACACCGGGGAGCTGTTTTTT. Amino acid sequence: CSVQGDVANTGELFF.

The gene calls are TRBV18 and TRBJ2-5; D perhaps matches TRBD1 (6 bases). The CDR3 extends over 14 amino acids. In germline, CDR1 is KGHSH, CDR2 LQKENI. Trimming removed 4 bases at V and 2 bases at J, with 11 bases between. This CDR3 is CASSLWTVQETQYF. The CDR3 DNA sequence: TGTGCCAGCTCACTCTGGACAGTACAAGAGACCCAGTACTTC.

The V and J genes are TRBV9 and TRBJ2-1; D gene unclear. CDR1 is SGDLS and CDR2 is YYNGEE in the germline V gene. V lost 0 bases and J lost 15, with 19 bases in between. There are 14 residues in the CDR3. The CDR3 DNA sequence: TGTGCCAGCAGCGTAGACCCCAGTACTACCTTTGGGTTCTTC. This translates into CASSVDPSTTFGFF.

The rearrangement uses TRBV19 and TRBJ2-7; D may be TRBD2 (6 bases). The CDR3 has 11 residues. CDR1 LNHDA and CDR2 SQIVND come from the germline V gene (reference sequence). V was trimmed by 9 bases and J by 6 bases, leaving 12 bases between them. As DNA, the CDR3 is TGTGCCAGCCACGGAGGGGTCGAGCAGTACTTC. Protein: CASHGGVEQYF.

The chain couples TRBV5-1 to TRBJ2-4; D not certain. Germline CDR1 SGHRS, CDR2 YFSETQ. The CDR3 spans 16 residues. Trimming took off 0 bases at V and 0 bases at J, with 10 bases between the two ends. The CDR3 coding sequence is TGCGCCAGCAGCTTGGGAATTTCTTCAGCCAAAAACATTCAGTACTTC. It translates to CASSLGISSAKNIQYF.

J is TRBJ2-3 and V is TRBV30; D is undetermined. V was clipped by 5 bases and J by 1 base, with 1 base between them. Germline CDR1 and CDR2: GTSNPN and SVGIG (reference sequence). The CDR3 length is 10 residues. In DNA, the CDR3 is TGTGCCTGGGGCACAGATACGCAGTATTTT. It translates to CAWGTDTQYF. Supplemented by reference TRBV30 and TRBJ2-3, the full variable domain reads SQTIHQWPATLVQPVGSPLSLECTVEGTSNPNLYWYRQAAGRGLQLLFYSVGIGQISSEVPQNLSASRPQDRQFILSSKKLLLSDSGFYLCAWGTDTQYFGPGTRLTVL.